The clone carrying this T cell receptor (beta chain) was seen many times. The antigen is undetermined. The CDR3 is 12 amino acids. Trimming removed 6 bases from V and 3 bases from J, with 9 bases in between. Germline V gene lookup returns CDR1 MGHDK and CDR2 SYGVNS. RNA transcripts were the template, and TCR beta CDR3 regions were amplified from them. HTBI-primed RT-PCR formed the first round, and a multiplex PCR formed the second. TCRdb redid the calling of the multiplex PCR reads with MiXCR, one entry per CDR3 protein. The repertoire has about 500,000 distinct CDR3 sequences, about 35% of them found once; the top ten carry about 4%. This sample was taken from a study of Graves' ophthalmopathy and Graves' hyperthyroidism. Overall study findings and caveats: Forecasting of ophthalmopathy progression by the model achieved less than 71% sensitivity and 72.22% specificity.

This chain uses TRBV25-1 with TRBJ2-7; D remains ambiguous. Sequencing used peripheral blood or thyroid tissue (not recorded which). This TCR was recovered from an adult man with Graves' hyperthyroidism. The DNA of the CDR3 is TGTGCCAGCAGCGGAGCGCTCTACGAGCAGTACTTC. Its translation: CASSGALYEQYF.